Listed here are 25 T cell receptor beta chains from one sample, sequenced in a study of identical twins. TCRdb re-called the 5' RACE reads with MiXCR, one entry per CDR3 protein. Here the sample spans 600,000 to 850,000 distinct CDR3 sequences, roughly 18% being singletons. The sample was also reused in another study, on T cells expressing NK-cell markers.

The source material was PBMCs. All receptors come from a woman aged 18-35 years in good health.

V gene TRBV29-1 combines with J gene TRBJ1-1; D unresolved. V was pared by 6 bases and J by 8 bases, with 13 bases between. The CDR3 loop spans 11 amino acids. Germline CDR1 and CDR2: SQVTM and ANQGSEA. This CDR3 is CSVAQLSEAFF. The CDR3 region has the DNA TGCAGCGTCGCACAACTTTCGGAAGCTTTCTTT.

This clonotype was seen many times. The gene calls are TRBV20-1 and TRBJ2-3; the match to TRBD1 covers 7 bases. Germline values: CDR1 DFQATT, CDR2 SNEGSKA (reference sequence). Losses at the gene ends were 6 bases for V and 3 bases for J; bases not matched to a gene: 9. The CDR3 contains 14 residues. The CDR3 region has the DNA TGCAGTGCGAGAAGGGGGCAAATAACAGATACGCAGTATTTT. It encodes CSARRGQITDTQYF.

This clonotype was counted between two and nine times. V and J are TRBV29-1 and TRBJ2-1, with 7 bases that match TRBD2. The CDR3 spans 13 residues. V gave up 7 bases and J gave up 4 bases; unmatched junction bases: 7. CDR1 is SQVTM and CDR2 is ANQGSEA in the germline V gene. The CDR3 loop reads CSGTGTTYNEQFF. The DNA for the CDR3 is TGCAGCGGGACCGGGACTACATACAATGAGCAGTTCTTC.

This clonotype was counted only a few times. V and J are TRBV12-3 or TRBV12-4 and TRBJ2-4, with D possibly matching TRBD2 (5 bases). Trimming took 5 bases from V and 6 from J, leaving 14 bases between them. CDR3 length equals 14 residues. The CDR3 DNA sequence: TGTGCCAGCAGTCCACGGGGTTCGAGAAACATTCAGTACTTC. This sequence encodes CASSPRGSRNIQYF.

This clonotype was found once. The chain is built from TRBV11-2 and TRBJ2-2; 7 bases are shared with TRBD1. The CDR3 has 16 residues. Trimming cost V 5 bases and J 6 bases; bases outside gene matches: 12. Germline CDR1 SGHAT, CDR2 FQNNGV. The CDR3 spells CASSQRDRQFAGELFF. DNA of the CDR3: TGTGCCAGCAGCCAAAGGGACAGACAATTCGCCGGGGAGCTGTTTTTT.

The table lists this clonotype with many counts. DNA of the CDR3: TGTGCCAGCAGTTTCCGGTCCTACAATGAGCAGTTCTTC. Its protein is CASSFRSYNEQFF. This chain joins TRBV7-2 and TRBJ2-1; no clear D. Trimming left V 6 bases short and J 1 base short, with 7 bases between. The CDR3 runs to 13 residues. Germline loops: CDR1 SGHTA, CDR2 FQGNSA.

This chain joins TRBV29-1 and TRBJ2-1; 8 nucleotides line up with TRBD2. Germline-derived CDR1 and CDR2 are SQVTM and ANQGSEA. Trimming at V came to 6 bases and at J to 1 base, leaving 2 bases not matched to a gene. The CDR3 loop spans 13 amino acids. The CDR3 nucleotides read TGCAGCGTAGTAGCGGGGTCCTACAATGAGCAGTTCTTC. Protein sequence: CSVVAGSYNEQFF.

The sample holds a few counts of this clonotype. The V call is TRBV2, the J call TRBJ2-7; D is possibly TRBD1 (6 bases). The CDR3 is made up of 12 amino acids. V was shortened by 11 bases and J by 5 bases, with 16 bases between the two germline ends. Germline CDR1 reads SNHLY; CDR2 reads FYNNEI. This CDR3 is CAGGRGYDEQYF. DNA of the CDR3: TGTGCCGGTGGCAGGGGCTACGACGAGCAGTACTTC. Using reference TRBV2 and TRBJ2-7 for the parts outside the CDR3, the full variable domain is EPEVTQTPSHQVTQMGQEVILRCVPISNHLYFYWYRQILGQKVEFLVSFYNNEISEKSEIFDDQFSVERPDGSNFTLKIRSTKLEDSAMYFCAGGRGYDEQYFGPGTRLTVT.

This clonotype was observed a handful of times. The genes are TRBV7-9 and TRBJ2-1; a possible D gene is TRBD1 (6 bases). CDR1 is SEHNR and CDR2 is FQNEAQ in the germline V gene (reference sequence). The length of the CDR3 is 13 residues. The ends were cut back, 4 bases at V and 9 bases at J, with 13 bases in the middle. This CDR3 is CASSSLPGAEQFF. The CDR3 DNA reads as TGTGCCAGCAGCTCCCTCCCAGGGGCTGAGCAGTTCTTC.

The chain is built from TRBV7-9 and TRBJ2-1; D gene ambiguous. CDR1 is SEHNR, CDR2 FQNEAQ, per germline (reference sequence). Trimming pared 1 base from V and 6 bases from J, leaving 13 bases between. The CDR3 runs to 15 residues. CDR3 nucleotide sequence: TGTGCCAGCAGCTTAGGGTCCACGTGGGGCAATGAGCAGTTCTTC. Its protein product is CASSLGSTWGNEQFF.

V usage is TRBV9 and J usage is TRBJ2-7, with 10 bases lining up with TRBD2. Per germline, CDR1 SGDLS and CDR2 YYNGEE. J lost 4 bases, V lost 0 bases, and 1 base had no gene match. The CDR3 is 14 residues long. CDR3 amino acids: CASSVGLAGYEQYF. The CDR3 DNA follows: TGTGCCAGCAGCGTAGGACTAGCGGGTTACGAGCAGTACTTC.

This clonotype has only a few counts. This chain connects TRBV2 to TRBJ2-5; either TRBD1 or TRBD2 may fit D (5 bases each). This CDR3 spans 13 amino acids. CDR1 and CDR2 from the germline V gene are SNHLY and FYNNEI. Trimming cost V 6 bases and J 7 bases, with 15 bases left between them. CDR3 DNA: TGTGCCAGCAGGGCCGGGGCCGGAGCGACCCAGTACTTC. Its protein is CASRAGAGATQYF.

The rearrangement joins TRBV3-1 to TRBJ2-4, with D possibly called TRBD1 or TRBD2 (5 bases each). Germline CDR1 and CDR2: LGHDT and YNNKEL (reference sequence). This CDR3 is built from 16 residues. Trimming cost V 0 bases and J 7 bases, with 16 bases left between them. The CDR3 loop is CASSQEFRTGTNIQYF. CDR3 nucleotide sequence: TGTGCCAGCAGCCAAGAATTCAGGACGGGGACGAACATTCAGTACTTC.

The gene calls are TRBV7-8 and TRBJ2-5; tentatively, D is TRBD1 (6 bases). There are 13 residues in the CDR3. The V and J ends lost 5 bases and 5 bases respectively, with 12 bases between them. CDR1 and CDR2 (germline): SGHVS, FQNEAQ. This CDR3 reads CASSDRQEETQYF. CDR3 in DNA: TGTGCCAGCAGCGACCGACAGGAGGAGACCCAGTACTTC.

This clonotype has only a few counts. This chain connects TRBV12-3 or TRBV12-4 to TRBJ1-6; D is uncertain. Between the trimmed V and J ends, which lost 4 bases and 1 base, there was a span of 14 bases. The length of the CDR3 is 17 residues. The CDR3 reads CASSSTSGGSYNSPLHF. CDR3 nucleotides: TGTGCCAGCAGTTCAACATCAGGCGGTTCCTATAATTCACCCCTCCACTTT.

The rearrangement uses TRBV14 and TRBJ2-7; TRBD2 matches at 9 bases. Germline V gene data show CDR1 as SGHDN and CDR2 as FVKESK. This CDR3 is built from 21 residues. After removal of 3 bases from V and 1 base from J, the junction contained 22 bases not matched to a gene. CDR3 nucleotides: TGTGCCAGCAGCCACGTACAGCGGGAGGCGTCCCTTGATACTATTTCCTACGAGCAGTACTTC. This codes for CASSHVQREASLDTISYEQYF.

This clonotype came up a few times. The DNA for the CDR3 is TGTGCCAGCAGCCCGTTGAAGGGTGGACGGGAGACCCAGTACTTC. This translates into CASSPLKGGRETQYF. V gene TRBV12-3 or TRBV12-4 combines with J gene TRBJ2-5, with D unresolved. The CDR3 loop spans 15 amino acids. V was clipped by 6 bases and J by 5 bases, with 19 bases between them.

This clonotype has ten or more counts. At one boundary the junction diverges from the germline segment, which might be a read error. The chain is built from TRBV12-3 or TRBV12-4 and TRBJ2-3; D ambiguous. This CDR3 comprises 12 residues. CDR3 amino acids: CASSPLGDTQYF. The DNA of the CDR3 is TGCGCCAGCAGCCCGCTAGGAGATACGCAGTATTTT.

This clonotype was found a few times. The chain uses TRBV20-1 and TRBJ1-1; D gene uncertain. CDR3 size: 15 residues. The V gene lost 3 bases and the J gene lost 1 base, with 15 bases spanning the gap. In germline, CDR1 is DFQATT, CDR2 SNEGSKA (reference sequence). In DNA form, the CDR3 reads TGCAGTGCTAGTTCTCCGAGCTCGCCGAACACTGAAGCTTTCTTT. Its protein is CSASSPSSPNTEAFF.

The sample holds many counts of this clonotype. This chain links TRBV20-1 with TRBJ1-1, with D hard to call. Germline V gene sequence: CDR1 DFQATT, CDR2 SNEGSKA (reference sequence). The CDR3 is 11 residues long. V shed 3 bases and J shed 1 base, with 3 bases lying between them. The CDR3 nucleotides read TGCAGTGCTAGCGGGAACACTGAAGCTTTCTTT. Its translation is CSASGNTEAFF.

To note about this clonotype: Germline is not matched at one junction end, which may reflect a read error. The V call is TRBV20-1, the J call TRBJ2-7; 10 bases align to TRBD2. Germline CDR1 reads DFQATT; CDR2 reads SNEGSKA (reference sequence). The CDR3 sequence is 16 residues long. The CDR3 sequence: CCARDPRASGRSEQYF. The CDR3 nucleotides read TGCTGTGCTAGAGATCCCCGGGCTAGCGGGAGATCCGAGCAGTACTTC.

Ten or more counts support this clonotype. The chain is built from TRBV12-3 or TRBV12-4 and TRBJ2-2, with unresolved D. The CDR3 totals 16 residues. Trimming took off 7 bases at V and 5 bases at J, with 20 bases between the two ends. This CDR3 is CASTSQSRTRTGELFF. CDR3 in DNA: TGTGCCAGCACCTCCCAAAGCAGAACTCGTACCGGGGAGCTGTTTTTT.

Only a few counts were recorded for this clonotype. The gene calls are TRBV11-2 and TRBJ2-1; no reliable D call. CDR1 is SGHAT and CDR2 is FQNNGV in the germline V gene. The V and J ends lost 5 bases and 0 bases respectively, with 11 bases between them. The CDR3 sequence is 15 residues long. The CDR3 DNA reads TGTGCCAGCAGCCACCACCGGGCCTCCTACAATGAGCAGTTCTTC. Its translation: CASSHHRASYNEQFF.

The chain combines TRBV4-2 with TRBJ2-3; D perhaps matches TRBD2 (5 bases). Germline loops: CDR1 LGHNA, CDR2 YNFKEQ. The V end lost 0 bases, the J end lost 5 bases, and 15 bases lay between the germline ends. The CDR3 totals 16 residues. CDR3 in amino acids: CASSQEVLIEGDTQYF. In DNA form, the CDR3 reads TGTGCCAGCAGCCAAGAGGTGTTGATTGAGGGAGATACGCAGTATTTT.

This clonotype was picked up a small number of times. The chain carries TRBV20-1 and TRBJ2-1; 7 bases are shared with TRBD2. The V gene end was trimmed by 0 bases and the J gene end by 4 bases; junction bases not matched to a gene: 9. This CDR3 comprises 16 residues. The germline CDR1 and CDR2 sequences are DFQATT and SNEGSKA (reference sequence). The chain's CDR3 is CSARDLGRVGYNEQFF. CDR3 bases: TGCAGTGCTAGAGATTTAGGGAGGGTCGGGTACAATGAGCAGTTCTTC.